This record concerns one T cell receptor beta chain sequence. Trimming took 4 bases from V and 5 from J; bases not matched to a gene: 1. Germline V gene data show CDR1 as SGHKS and CDR2 as YYEKEE (reference sequence). This CDR3 comprises 13 residues. Profiled with immunoSEQ multiplex PCR; TCRdb holds only in-frame clones, not every one. This table holds 60,000 to 80,000 clones, 84% found once. These data originate in a study of blood T cell repertoires in COVID-19. Source material: peripheral blood. The V call is TRBV5-5, the J call TRBJ1-5, with TRBD1 matching over 9 bases. The sequence was collected from a man in his fifties with active COVID-19. CDR3 region: CASSTGGHQPQHF. CDR3 nucleotides: TGTGCCAGCAGCACAGGGGGCCATCAGCCCCAGCATTTT.